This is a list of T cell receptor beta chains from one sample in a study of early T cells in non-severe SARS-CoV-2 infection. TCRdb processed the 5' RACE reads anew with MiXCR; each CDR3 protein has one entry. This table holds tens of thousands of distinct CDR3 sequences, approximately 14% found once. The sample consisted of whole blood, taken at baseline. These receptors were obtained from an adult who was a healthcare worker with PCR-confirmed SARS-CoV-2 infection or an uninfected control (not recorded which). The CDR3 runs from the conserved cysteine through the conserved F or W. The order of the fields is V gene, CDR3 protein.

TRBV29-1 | CSVENRGAKTEAFF
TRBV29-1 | CSVGRVGGAGEQYF
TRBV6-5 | CASSPASGSYEQYF
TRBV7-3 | CASSLRTSGSGGTQYF
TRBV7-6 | CASSLPPSGSSDEQYF
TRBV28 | CASSVDGNTEAFF
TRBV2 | CASIGQLNTEAFF
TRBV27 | CASSPRGGTEAFF
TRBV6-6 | CASRDSQGGNQGTQYF
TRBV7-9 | CASSPGSLDTQYF
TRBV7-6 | CASSLYDNSPLHF
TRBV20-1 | CSATTGLASNEQFF
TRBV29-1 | CSVEVAGYNEQFF
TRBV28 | CASRPQGRSNQPQHF
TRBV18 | CASTTGAESYEQYF
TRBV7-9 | CASSPGSGTRYEQYF
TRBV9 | CASSARTAETSGNTIYF
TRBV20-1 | CSARDRVIYNEQFF
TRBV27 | CASSPRRSPLHF
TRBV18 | CASSRSLAADEQFF
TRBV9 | CASGSTSGGGLSTDTQYF
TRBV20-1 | CSATSGSGGTGELFF
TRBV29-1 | CSALSGDQTQYF
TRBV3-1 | CASSQVITGTDFSPYQETQYF
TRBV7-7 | CASSLALAGLNEQFF
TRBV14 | CASSQESAGLASSTDTQYF
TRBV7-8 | CASSLAATGTDTQYF
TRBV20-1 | CSAREPPRVEQFF
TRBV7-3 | CASSSRPEVGELFF
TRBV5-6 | CASRGFRGYGYTF
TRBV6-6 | CASNPGLATSSYNEQFF
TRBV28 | CASRTGTGNTGELFF
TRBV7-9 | CASSSLAGLGNIQYF